The 8 T cell receptor beta chains below were found in one sample sequenced in a study of T cell responses to AZD1222 COVID-19 vaccine. The repertoire was sequenced with immunoSEQ multiplex PCR; TCRdb's copy has only in-frame clones and lacks some. The sample carries some 200,000 clones, roughly 93% recorded once. Sample: peripheral blood, taken on day 0 of AZD1222 vaccination. Source of these receptors: an adult in good health.

The gene calls are TRBV28 and TRBJ1-5; D uncertain. Trimming shortened V by 4 bases and J by 9 bases, and 7 bases separated the two germline ends. The CDR3 has 11 amino acids. CDR1 MDHEN and CDR2 SYDVKM come from the germline V gene. CDR3 nucleotides: TGTGCCAGCAGTTCCCCACGGCCCCAGCATTTT. It encodes CASSSPRPQHF.

The chain joins TRBV27 to TRBJ1-1; D not certain. V was trimmed by 2 bases and J by 0 bases, leaving 4 bases between them. The germline CDR1 and CDR2 sequences are MNHEY and SMNVEV (reference sequence). The CDR3 covers 13 residues. The DNA of the CDR3 is TGTGCCAGCAGTTTAGAGGTGAACACTGAAGCTTTCTTT. It encodes CASSLEVNTEAFF.

The CDR3 DNA sequence: TGTGCCAGCTCACCAGTGGCAGGGGGGAATGAAAAACTGTTTTTT. Translated: CASSPVAGGNEKLFF. The rearrangement joins TRBV18 to TRBJ1-4; 7 positions match TRBD1. Germline trimming cut 2 bases from V and 5 bases from J; bases unmatched to any gene: 5. CDR3 length: 15 residues. Germline CDR1 reads KGHSH; CDR2 reads LQKENI.

CDR3 DNA sequence: TGTGCCAGCAGCCCCTCCTATAATTCACCCCTCCACTTT. This codes for CASSPSYNSPLHF. The V call is TRBV12-3 or TRBV12-4, the J call TRBJ1-6; D not resolved. Trimming took 6 bases from V and 0 from J, leaving 3 bases between them. This CDR3 comprises 13 residues.

The chain employs TRBV15 and TRBJ2-3, with D unclear. This CDR3 is built from 15 residues. V was pared by 2 bases and J by 1 base, with 10 bases between. Germline V lookup: CDR1 LNHNV, CDR2 YYDKDF (reference sequence). For the CDR3, the DNA is TGTGCCACCAGCAGATCCCCTCAGGGCACAGATACGCAGTATTTT. Protein sequence: CATSRSPQGTDTQYF. Filled out from reference TRBV15 and TRBJ2-3, the complete variable domain reads DAMVIQNPRYQVTQFGKPVTLSCSQTLNHNVMYWYQQKSSQAPKLLFHYYDKDFNNEADTPDNFQSRRPNTSFCFLDIRSPGLGDTAMYLCATSRSPQGTDTQYFGPGTRLTVL.

This clone was detected only once. The chain combines TRBV10-1 with TRBJ2-1, with D possibly TRBD2 on 5 matching bases. This CDR3 region has 11 residues. Deletions cut 7 bases from V and 15 bases from J, with 16 bases between. Looked up from germline, CDR1 is WNHNN and CDR2 is SYGVQD (reference sequence). DNA for the CDR3: TGCGCCAGCATCCGGACTGGAGGTAGGTTCTTC. Amino acid sequence: CASIRTGGRFF.

The chain carries TRBV18 and TRBJ2-3; D unresolved. Trimming stripped 1 base from V and 4 bases from J, with 3 bases between. Germline CDR1 is KGHSH and CDR2 is LQKENI. The CDR3 spans 12 residues. The CDR3 region is CASSPLPDTQYF. CDR3 sequence (DNA): TGTGCCAGCTCACCACTCCCAGATACGCAGTATTTT.

The chain is built from TRBV5-6 and TRBJ1-2; D gene ambiguous. CDR1 SGHDT and CDR2 YYEEEE come from the germline V gene. The CDR3 is 12 amino acids. V was pared by 4 bases and J by 4 bases, with 8 bases between. Here the CDR3 DNA reads TGTGCCAGCAGCCCGGGATCCTATGGCTACACCTTC. It specifies CASSPGSYGYTF.